Each of the 32 T cell receptor beta chains below was sequenced from the same sample in a study of T cell clonotyping in hematopoietic cell transplantation. Sequencing used immunoSEQ multiplex PCR; TCRdb keeps in-frame clones, though not all of them. The sample consists of fewer than 15,000 clones, 80% to 95% of them appearing once. Specimen: PBMCs, collected 100 days after allogeneic stem cell transplant. The receptors come from a female patient aged 50-60 years who had an allogeneic stem cell transplant from an unrelated donor, so the T cells may come from the graft donor. Some clones in this sample may be carry-over from other donors' samples.

The CDR3 loop reads CASSLLGRGSSSYNEQFF. The CDR3 bases are TGTGCCAGCAGTTTATTGGGGAGAGGGAGCAGCTCCTACAATGAGCAGTTCTTC. This chain connects TRBV27 to TRBJ2-1, with D tentatively TRBD2 (5 bases). Looked up from germline, CDR1 is MNHEY and CDR2 is SMNVEV (reference sequence). V was cut by 1 base and J by 0 bases, with 16 bases left in between. The CDR3 has 18 residues.

The chain has TRBV6-5 and TRBJ2-7, with no clear D. Germline V CDR1 and CDR2: MNHEY, SVGAGI. The CDR3 sequence is 13 residues long. Trimming stripped 0 bases from V and 6 bases from J, with 9 bases between. CDR3 DNA sequence: TGTGCCAGCAGTTACTCCGCCGGCCTCGAGCAGTACGTC. This sequence encodes CASSYSAGLEQYV.

This rearrangement joins TRBV7-2 to TRBJ2-7, with TRBD2 matching 11 bases. The length of the CDR3 is 15 residues. The germline V gene has CDR1 SGHTA and CDR2 FQGNSA. The J segment lost 6 bases and the V segment lost 1 base, leaving 5 bases of the junction unmatched. The CDR3 region is CASSLGLAGGGEQYV. As DNA, the CDR3 is TGTGCCAGCAGCTTAGGGCTAGCGGGGGGCGGCGAGCAGTACGTC.

The chain combines TRBV13 with TRBJ1-5, with 7 bases fitting TRBD1. This CDR3 is built from 15 residues. CDR1 is PRHDT, CDR2 FYEKMQ, per germline (reference sequence). The ends lost 2 bases at V and 5 bases at J; junction bases unmatched: 6. The DNA for the CDR3 is TGTGCCAGCAGCTTAAGGGGGCTGTGGGATCAGCCCCAGCATTTT. This encodes CASSLRGLWDQPQHF.

The J gene is TRBJ1-2, the V gene TRBV2, with D perhaps matching TRBD1 (5 bases). The germline V and J ends were trimmed by 8 bases and 7 bases, with 20 bases remaining between them. This CDR3 region has 14 residues. The V gene's germline CDR1 is SNHLY and CDR2 FYNNEI. The CDR3 DNA follows: TGTGCCAGCGGGGCCCCGGGGGAAGTGAGTGGCTACACCTTC. Translated, it gives CASGAPGEVSGYTF.

The chain couples TRBV6-1 to TRBJ2-7; no definite D call. The CDR3 length is 10 residues. Germline V CDR1 and CDR2: MNHNS, SASEGT. Trimming took off 6 bases at V and 3 bases at J, with 3 bases between the two ends. As DNA, the CDR3 is TGTGCCAGCAGCCTCTACGAGCAGTACTTC. This translates into CASSLYEQYF.

This clone is a singleton in its sample. This chain joins TRBV7-2 and TRBJ2-1; a weak D match, TRBD2 (6 bases). The CDR3 contains 15 residues. The V and J ends lost 3 bases and 1 base respectively, with 10 bases between them. Germline CDR1 SGHTA, CDR2 FQGNSA. The chain's CDR3 is CASSFWAGSYNEQFF. The CDR3 nucleotides are TGTGCCAGCAGCTTTTGGGCGGGATCCTACAATGAGCAGTTCTTC.

V gene TRBV28 combines with J gene TRBJ1-2; tentatively, D is TRBD1 (5 bases). This CDR3 contains 12 residues. CDR1 and CDR2 from the germline V gene are MDHEN and SYDVKM. Trimming cost V 7 bases and J 5 bases, with 11 bases left between them. The CDR3 protein is CASTGTIYGYTF. CDR3 DNA: TGTGCCAGCACCGGGACTATATATGGCTACACCTTC.

The genes are TRBV28 and TRBJ2-7, with 11 positions matching TRBD2. The CDR3 sequence is 15 residues long. Germline V gene sequence: CDR1 MDHEN, CDR2 SYDVKM. Trimming removed 3 bases from V and 7 bases from J; junction bases left unmatched: 8. CDR3 bases: TGTGCCAGCAGTTTCGAAACTAGCGGGAGAGGAGAGCAGTACTTC. Its protein is CASSFETSGRGEQYF. The complete variable domain, with remaining parts taken from reference TRBV28 and TRBJ2-7, reads DVKVTQSSRYLVKRTGEKVFLECVQDMDHENMFWYRQDPGLGLRLIYFSYDVKMKEKGDIPEGYSVSREKKERFSLILESASTNQTSMYLCASSFETSGRGEQYFGPGTRLTVT.

The chain carries TRBV19 and TRBJ1-2; D not certain. Germline CDR1 LNHDA, CDR2 SQIVND (reference sequence). The CDR3 has 15 residues. Trimming took off 6 bases at V and 3 bases at J, with 17 bases between the two ends. The CDR3, as DNA: TGTGCCAGTAGACTCTCACACGGCCTAGACTATGGCTACACCTTC. It encodes CASRLSHGLDYGYTF. Using reference TRBV19 and TRBJ1-2 for the parts outside the CDR3, the full variable domain is DGGITQSPKYLFRKEGQNVTLSCEQNLNHDAMYWYRQDPGQGLRLIYYSQIVNDFQKGDIAEGYSVSREKKESFPLTVTSAQKNPTAFYLCASRLSHGLDYGYTFGSGTRLTVV.

The V gene is TRBV6-1, the J gene TRBJ1-1; the D is unclear. This CDR3 has 12 amino acids. Germline V lookup: CDR1 MNHNS, CDR2 SASEGT. The V gene lost 4 bases and the J gene lost 1 base, with 4 bases spanning the gap. The CDR3 region is CASSVGNTEAFF. The CDR3, as DNA: TGTGCCAGCAGTGTGGGGAACACTGAAGCTTTCTTT.

The rearrangement links TRBV6-6 to TRBJ2-7; unclear D gene. The CDR3 runs to 14 residues. Trimming removed 0 bases at V and 9 bases at J, with 15 bases between. In germline, CDR1 is MNHNY, CDR2 SVGAGI (reference sequence). For the CDR3, the DNA is TGTGCCAGCAGTTACTCGGGCGGAGAGATGGGGCAGTACTTC. Residues: CASSYSGGEMGQYF.

V and J are TRBV2 and TRBJ1-4, with a weak D call TRBD1 (6 bases). The CDR3 has 15 amino acids. Trimming left V 1 base short and J 7 bases short, with 13 bases between. The germline V gene encodes CDR1 SNHLY and CDR2 FYNNEI. CDR3: CASSEGLQGSEKLFF. CDR3 DNA sequence: TGTGCCAGCAGTGAAGGTCTACAGGGCAGTGAAAAACTGTTTTTT.

The chain combines TRBV7-9 with TRBJ2-1; no reliable D call. The CDR3 is 13 amino acids. CDR1 and CDR2 (germline): SEHNR, FQNEAQ (reference sequence). Trimming took 4 bases from V and 7 from J, leaving 11 bases between them. The CDR3 is CASSSPLVNEQFF. Written as DNA, the CDR3 is TGTGCCAGCAGCTCCCCTTTGGTAAATGAGCAGTTCTTC.

V is TRBV15 and J is TRBJ2-7; 8 positions agree with TRBD2. Germline CDR1 and CDR2: LNHNV and YYDKDF (reference sequence). The length of the CDR3 is 17 residues. J was trimmed by 1 base and V by 0 bases; bases with no gene match: 8. CDR3 nucleotides: TGTGCCACCAGCAGAGATCGCAGCGGGAGTTTTTCCTACGAGCAGTACTTC. Translated: CATSRDRSGSFSYEQYF.

The chain combines TRBV4-2 with TRBJ1-3, with D possibly being TRBD1 (6 bases). The CDR3 consists of 15 residues. CDR1 is LGHNA and CDR2 is YNFKEQ in the germline V gene. V lost 1 base and J 2 bases, leaving 9 bases between the germline ends. As DNA, the CDR3 is TGTGCCAGCAGCCAAGGAAGGGGGGCTGGAAACACCATATATTTT. Its translation: CASSQGRGAGNTIYF.

This sequence joins TRBV14 and TRBJ2-7, with D tentatively TRBD1 or TRBD2 (5 bases each). Trimming took off 8 bases at V and 2 bases at J, with 10 bases between the two ends. Germline CDR1 SGHDN, CDR2 FVKESK. The CDR3 totals 12 residues. The CDR3 loop is CASGDGAYEQYF. The DNA for the CDR3 is TGTGCCAGCGGGGACGGAGCCTACGAGCAGTACTTC.

This chain uses TRBV5-4 with TRBJ2-5; TRBD1 aligns across 10 bases. V was clipped by 0 bases and J by 5 bases; unmatched bases: 7. CDR1 and CDR2 (germline): SGHNT, YYREEE (reference sequence). The CDR3 loop spans 16 amino acids. This chain's CDR3 is CASSLERDRGRETQYF. CDR3 sequence (DNA): TGTGCCAGCAGCTTGGAGCGGGACAGGGGCCGGGAGACCCAGTACTTC.

This chain links TRBV5-1 with TRBJ2-3, with 7 bases matching TRBD1. Trimming took 6 bases from V and 7 from J; bases not matched to a gene: 8. This CDR3 is built from 13 residues. The germline gives CDR1 SGHRS, CDR2 YFSETQ. This CDR3 is CASKEGATNTQYF. The CDR3 DNA sequence: TGCGCCAGCAAAGAGGGGGCGACGAATACGCAGTATTTT. Supplemented by reference TRBV5-1 and TRBJ2-3, the full variable domain reads KAGVTQTPRYLIKTRGQQVTLSCSPISGHRSVSWYQQTPGQGLQFLFEYFSETQRNKGNFPGRFSGRQFSNSRSEMNVSTLELGDSALYLCASKEGATNTQYFGPGTRLTVL.

The V call is TRBV19, the J call TRBJ1-1, with D maybe TRBD1 (5 bases). CDR1 LNHDA and CDR2 SQIVND come from the germline V gene (reference sequence). The CDR3 is 14 residues long. The V end was cut by 5 bases, the J end by 1 base, with 11 bases between. The CDR3 bases are TGTGCCAGTAGTCTGAGAACAGGGAACACTGAAGCTTTCTTT. Amino acids: CASSLRTGNTEAFF.

The chain links TRBV15 to TRBJ1-3; no clear D gene. This CDR3 has 17 residues. Germline loops: CDR1 LNHNV, CDR2 YYDKDF (reference sequence). Trimming shortened V by 3 bases and J by 0 bases, and 15 bases separated the two germline ends. CDR3 sequence: CATSSSRRKISGNTIYF. The CDR3 coding sequence is TGTGCCACCAGCAGCAGCCGTCGGAAAATCTCTGGAAACACCATATATTTT.

In DNA form, the CDR3 reads TGTGCCAGCAGCGTAGCGGCAGGGGAGCAGTTCTTC. Protein product: CASSVAAGEQFF. The rearrangement uses TRBV9 and TRBJ2-1; maybe TRBD1 (5 bases). The length of the CDR3 is 12 residues. Trimming shortened V by 0 bases and J by 10 bases, and 8 bases separated the two germline ends. Germline CDR1 SGDLS, CDR2 YYNGEE.

This clone has a single count. V and J are TRBV4-3 and TRBJ2-3; D not certain. The CDR3 extends over 14 amino acids. Deletions cut 0 bases from V and 0 bases from J, with 4 bases between. Per germline, CDR1 LGHNA and CDR2 YSLEER. CDR3 sequence reads: CASSQEVSTDTQYF. The DNA of the CDR3 is TGCGCCAGCAGCCAAGAGGTCAGCACAGATACGCAGTATTTT.

CDR3 region: CSVDGQGSPYEQYF. The CDR3 DNA follows: TGCAGCGTTGATGGACAGGGGTCCCCCTACGAGCAGTACTTC. The rearrangement joins TRBV29-1 to TRBJ2-7, with TRBD1 matching over 9 bases. The J segment lost 2 bases and the V segment lost 3 bases, leaving 5 bases of the junction unmatched. The CDR3 has 14 residues. Germline loops: CDR1 SQVTM, CDR2 ANQGSEA.

This chain connects TRBV6-4 to TRBJ2-7; 9 nucleotides line up with TRBD1. The length of the CDR3 is 15 residues. J was trimmed by 2 bases and V by 7 bases; bases with no gene match: 9. Germline V CDR1 and CDR2: MRHNA, SNTAGT. The CDR3 sequence is CASTQPGQGPYEQYF. CDR3 sequence (DNA): TGTGCCAGCACCCAACCGGGACAGGGCCCCTACGAGCAGTACTTC.

The chain recombines TRBV5-6 with TRBJ2-3; 9 bases are shared with TRBD1. Germline V gene sequence: CDR1 SGHDT, CDR2 YYEEEE. After removal of 1 base from V and 5 bases from J, the junction contained 8 bases not matched to a gene. The CDR3 spans 16 residues. CDR3 DNA: TGTGCCAGCAGCTTGTTCCGGGACAGGGTTGGAGATACGCAGTATTTT. Its protein product is CASSLFRDRVGDTQYF.

The rearrangement joins TRBV19 to TRBJ1-2; TRBD1 is a possible D gene (6 bases). The ends were cut back, 5 bases at V and 8 bases at J, with 15 bases in the middle. The CDR3 is 13 residues long. Per germline, CDR1 LNHDA and CDR2 SQIVND (reference sequence). The chain's CDR3 is CASSVHRVGGYTF. CDR3 in DNA: TGTGCCAGTAGTGTCCACAGGGTTGGCGGCTACACCTTC.

The V gene is TRBV11-2, the J gene TRBJ2-7, with D maybe TRBD1 (6 bases). The germline V gene has CDR1 SGHAT and CDR2 FQNNGV. The CDR3 contains 15 residues. Deletions cut 4 bases from V and 1 base from J, with 14 bases between. This CDR3 reads CASSSKQGMSYEQYF. The DNA of the CDR3 is TGTGCCAGCAGCTCCAAACAGGGTATGTCCTACGAGCAGTACTTC.

V usage is TRBV7-2 and J usage is TRBJ2-1, with TRBD2 as a possible D gene (7 bases). The CDR3 length is 12 residues. The V gene lost 3 bases and the J gene lost 15 bases, with 15 bases spanning the gap. Looked up from germline, CDR1 is SGHTA and CDR2 is FQGNSA. The CDR3 is CASSFSRGALFF. In nucleotides, the CDR3 is TGTGCCAGCAGCTTTAGTCGGGGGGCCTTGTTCTTC.

The chain couples TRBV30 to TRBJ1-3; D not certain. V lost 2 bases to trimming and J lost 4 bases, with 6 bases between them. Germline V gene data show CDR1 as GTSNPN and CDR2 as SVGIG (reference sequence). There are 12 residues in the CDR3. In DNA form, the CDR3 reads TGTGCCTGGAGTATCGAGGGAAACACCATATATTTT. Amino acid sequence: CAWSIEGNTIYF.

The CDR3 region has the DNA TGCAGCGTATCGTTGGCAGGGAACCAAGAGACCCAGTACTTC. Translating gives CSVSLAGNQETQYF. This chain links TRBV29-1 with TRBJ2-5, with D tentatively TRBD1 (5 bases). The CDR3 is made up of 14 amino acids. Germline V gene sequence: CDR1 SQVTM, CDR2 ANQGSEA. V was cut by 6 bases and J by 0 bases, with 14 bases left in between.

The chain combines TRBV12-5 with TRBJ2-3; a possible D gene is TRBD1 (5 bases). In germline, CDR1 is LGHNT, CDR2 FRNRAP. V was shortened by 6 bases and J by 2 bases, with 12 bases between the two germline ends. The CDR3 consists of 14 residues. The CDR3 DNA is TGTGCTAGTGGACTTAGACAGTTCACAGATACGCAGTATTTT. Protein: CASGLRQFTDTQYF.